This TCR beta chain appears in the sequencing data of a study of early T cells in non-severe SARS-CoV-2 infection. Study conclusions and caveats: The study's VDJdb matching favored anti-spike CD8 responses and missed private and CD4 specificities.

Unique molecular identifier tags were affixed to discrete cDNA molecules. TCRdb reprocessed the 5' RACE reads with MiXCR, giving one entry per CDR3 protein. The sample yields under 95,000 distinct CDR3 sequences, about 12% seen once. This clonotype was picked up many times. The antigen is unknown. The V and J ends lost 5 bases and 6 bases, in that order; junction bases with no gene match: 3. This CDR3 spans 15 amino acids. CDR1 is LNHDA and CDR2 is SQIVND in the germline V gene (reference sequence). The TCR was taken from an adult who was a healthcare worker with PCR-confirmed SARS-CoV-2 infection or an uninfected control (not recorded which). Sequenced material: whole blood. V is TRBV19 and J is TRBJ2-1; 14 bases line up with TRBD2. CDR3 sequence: CASSAGTSGGNEQFF. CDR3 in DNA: TGTGCCAGTAGTGCTGGGACTAGCGGGGGCAATGAGCAGTTCTTC.